The 24 T cell receptor beta chains reported below all come from one sample, sequenced in a study of T cell responses to AZD1222 COVID-19 vaccine. Clones were sequenced by immunoSEQ multiplex PCR, and TCRdb holds only the in-frame ones, with some missing. This sample has 160,000 or so clones, with more than 75% found just once. Sequences were derived from peripheral blood, sampled 28 days after the second AZD1222 dose. The source of these receptors is an adult who received the AZD1222 COVID-19 vaccine.

The chain recombines TRBV5-5 with TRBJ1-6; D uncertain. CDR1 and CDR2 (germline): SGHKS, YYEKEE (reference sequence). The CDR3 is 13 amino acids. V was shortened by 4 bases and J by 11 bases, with 13 bases between the two germline ends. The CDR3 coding sequence is TGTGCCAGCAGCCCTGGAGGCCCGGCACCCCTCCACTTT. It encodes CASSPGGPAPLHF.

This chain links TRBV11-3 with TRBJ2-1, with 9 positions matching TRBD1. The CDR3 totals 16 residues. Germline CDR1 and CDR2: SGHNT and YENEEA. V shed 5 bases and J 8 bases; nucleotides not matched to a gene: 13. CDR3 region: CASSPGTGLFWDEQFF. CDR3 DNA sequence: TGTGCCAGCAGCCCCGGGACAGGGCTTTTTTGGGATGAGCAGTTCTTC.

The chain couples TRBV9 to TRBJ1-6; tentative D call: TRBD1 (5 bases). V was shortened by 4 bases and J by 7 bases, with 12 bases between the two germline ends. The CDR3 is 14 amino acids. Germline V lookup: CDR1 SGDLS, CDR2 YYNGEE. The CDR3 DNA follows: TGTGCCAGCAGCCAAACGGGGGTAAATTCACCCCTCCACTTT. It specifies CASSQTGVNSPLHF.

CDR3 amino acids: CASSPGTGSDEQYF. The CDR3 DNA reads as TGTGCCAGCTCACCCGGGACAGGTTCCGACGAGCAGTACTTC. V is TRBV18 and J is TRBJ2-7; 8 nucleotides align to TRBD1. V trimming: 3 bases; J trimming: 5 bases; junction bases outside the gene matches: 6. CDR1 and CDR2 (germline): KGHSH, LQKENI. The CDR3 sequence is 14 residues long.

This clone was recorded only once. The genes are TRBV2 and TRBJ2-1; 8 nucleotides match TRBD1. Germline lookup yields CDR1 SNHLY and CDR2 FYNNEI. V lost 5 bases, J lost 2 bases, and 5 bases stayed unmatched. This CDR3 has 15 residues. CDR3 in amino acids: CASSSQGGTYNEQFF. In DNA form, the CDR3 reads TGTGCCAGCAGTTCACAGGGGGGCACCTACAATGAGCAGTTCTTC. Together with reference TRBV2 and TRBJ2-1, the CDR3 gives the full variable domain: EPEVTQTPSHQVTQMGQEVILRCVPISNHLYFYWYRQILGQKVEFLVSFYNNEISEKSEIFDDQFSVERPDGSNFTLKIRSTKLEDSAMYFCASSSQGGTYNEQFFGPGTRLTVL.

The chain links TRBV7-6 to TRBJ2-2, with 10 bases fitting TRBD2. Looked up from germline, CDR1 is SGHVS and CDR2 is FNYEAQ. Unmatched junction bases numbered 10, after V lost 5 bases and J lost 4 bases. The CDR3 consists of 17 residues. This chain's CDR3 is CASSPGSSGRSTGELFF. The CDR3 coding sequence is TGTGCCAGCAGCCCGGGTAGTAGCGGGAGGAGCACCGGGGAGCTGTTTTTT.

The V call is TRBV29-1, the J call TRBJ2-1; no firm D call. The CDR3 is 13 amino acids. Germline-derived CDR1 and CDR2 are SQVTM and ANQGSEA. Between the trimmed V and J ends, which lost 5 bases and 6 bases, there was a span of 14 bases. The CDR3 DNA reads TGCAGCGTTAGCAGGCAAGCCCTCAATGAGCAGTTCTTC. This codes for CSVSRQALNEQFF.

This CDR3 is CASSPWSEGNQPQHF. The CDR3 DNA follows: TGTGCCAGCAGCCCTTGGTCGGAAGGCAATCAGCCCCAGCATTTT. This chain connects TRBV7-2 to TRBJ1-5; D is uncertain. CDR3 size: 15 residues. The germline CDR1 and CDR2 sequences are SGHTA and FQGNSA. With 5 bases removed from V and 2 bases from J, the gap between germline ends came to 13 bases.

J is TRBJ1-5 and V is TRBV6-5; D may be TRBD1 (6 bases). This CDR3 region has 15 residues. CDR1 MNHEY and CDR2 SVGAGI come from the germline V gene. V dropped 7 bases and J dropped 4 bases, with 17 bases sitting between them. The CDR3 here is CASTVGRGKNQPQHF. The CDR3 region has the DNA TGTGCCAGCACCGTCGGTAGGGGGAAGAATCAGCCCCAGCATTTT.

This clone was detected once. This chain joins TRBV24-1 and TRBJ2-7; 10 bases map to TRBD1. Trimming at V came to 4 bases and at J to 5 bases, leaving 4 bases not matched to a gene. Germline V CDR1 and CDR2: KGHDR, SFDVKD. The CDR3 has 14 amino acids. The CDR3 DNA is TGTGCCACCAGTGACCGGGGGACAGGGGACGAGCAGTACTTC. Amino acid sequence: CATSDRGTGDEQYF.

The genes are TRBV18 and TRBJ2-2; possible D gene TRBD2, 6 bases. Germline CDR1 KGHSH, CDR2 LQKENI. Trimming cost V 4 bases and J 2 bases, with 17 bases left between them. This CDR3 has 17 amino acids. CDR3 protein: CASSLNSGTGNTGELFF. CDR3 DNA: TGTGCCAGCTCACTTAACTCCGGGACTGGAAACACCGGGGAGCTGTTTTTT. The full variable domain, rest sourced from reference TRBV18 and TRBJ2-2, is NAGVMQNPRHLVRRRGQEARLRCSPMKGHSHVYWYRQLPEEGLKFMVYLQKENIIDESGMPKERFSAEFPKEGPSILRIQQVVRGDSAAYFCASSLNSGTGNTGELFFGEGSRLTVL.

This clone has ten or more counts. The chain links TRBV3-1 (or the pseudogene TRBV3-2) to TRBJ2-1; 8 nucleotides line up with TRBD2. CDR3 size: 15 residues. Germline trimming cut 2 bases from V and 6 bases from J; bases unmatched to any gene: 6. Germline loops: CDR1 LGHDT, CDR2 YNNKEL (reference sequence). The CDR3 DNA sequence: TGTGCCAGCAGCCAACCGGGACTAGGATTCAATGAGCAGTTCTTC. It codes for CASSQPGLGFNEQFF.

This clone has a single count. The chain links TRBV15 to TRBJ2-3, with 8 bases aligning to TRBD2. The CDR3 covers 16 residues. The V gene's germline CDR1 is LNHNV and CDR2 YYDKDF (reference sequence). Germline trimming cut 1 base from V and 2 bases from J; bases unmatched to any gene: 5. DNA for the CDR3: TGTGCCACCAGCAGAGGAGGTAGCGGGAACACAGATACGCAGTATTTT. Encoded protein: CATSRGGSGNTDTQYF. Full variable domain (missing parts from reference TRBV15 and TRBJ2-3): DAMVIQNPRYQVTQFGKPVTLSCSQTLNHNVMYWYQQKSSQAPKLLFHYYDKDFNNEADTPDNFQSRRPNTSFCFLDIRSPGLGDTAMYLCATSRGGSGNTDTQYFGPGTRLTVL.

The rearrangement uses TRBV7-2 and TRBJ2-1; D is unresolved. Germline V gene data show CDR1 as SGHTA and CDR2 as FQGNSA. The V end was cut by 6 bases, the J end by 5 bases, with 11 bases between. This CDR3 contains 13 residues. This CDR3 is CASSRSRDNEQFF. The CDR3 nucleotides are TGTGCCAGCAGTCGCTCCCGAGACAATGAGCAGTTCTTC. Supplemented by reference TRBV7-2 and TRBJ2-1, the full variable domain reads GAGVSQSPSNKVTEKGKDVELRCDPISGHTALYWYRQSLGQGLEFLIYFQGNSAPDKSGLPSDRFSAERTGGSVSTLTIQRTQQEDSAVYLCASSRSRDNEQFFGPGTRLTVL.

The chain uses TRBV5-1 and TRBJ2-5, with 11 bases lining up with TRBD2. The CDR3 consists of 14 residues. The junction had 2 bases not matched to a gene; V was cut back by 6 bases and J by 1 base. Germline V gene lookup returns CDR1 SGHRS and CDR2 YFSETQ. The CDR3 loop reads CASMTSGAQETQYF. CDR3 bases: TGCGCCAGCATGACTAGCGGGGCCCAAGAGACCCAGTACTTC.

A single count supports this clone. This chain joins TRBV3-1 (or the pseudogene TRBV3-2) and TRBJ2-2, with TRBD2 identical over 9 bases. CDR1 and CDR2 from the germline V gene are LGHDT and YNNKEL (reference sequence). With V trimmed by 7 bases and J by 5 bases, 5 bases remained unmatched. This CDR3 is built from 14 residues. CDR3 DNA: TGTGCCAGCACAGGGGCGGGAGGGACCGGGGAGCTGTTTTTT. It encodes CASTGAGGTGELFF.

This chain uses TRBV2 with TRBJ1-1, with 7 bases fitting TRBD1. Germline V CDR1 and CDR2: SNHLY, FYNNEI. Trimming cost V 5 bases and J 1 base; bases outside gene matches: 1. The CDR3 has 13 amino acids. CDR3 residues: CASSRQGNTEAFF. CDR3 sequence (DNA): TGTGCCAGCAGTCGACAGGGGAACACTGAAGCTTTCTTT.

The chain carries TRBV7-9 and TRBJ2-1, with D unclear. The CDR3 covers 11 residues. Germline values: CDR1 SEHNR, CDR2 FQNEAQ (reference sequence). V was trimmed by 2 bases and J by 5 bases, leaving 1 base between them. CDR3 amino acids: CASSLNNEQFF. The CDR3 DNA follows: TGTGCCAGCAGCTTAAACAATGAGCAGTTCTTC.

The chain is built from TRBV4-2 and TRBJ2-2; TRBD2 aligns across 12 bases. This CDR3 has 17 residues. J was trimmed by 5 bases and V by 3 bases; bases with no gene match: 7. Germline V CDR1 and CDR2: LGHNA, YNFKEQ. The CDR3, as DNA: TGTGCCAGCAGCCATGGACTAGCGGGGTCGGGGACCGGGGAGCTGTTTTTT. Translating it yields CASSHGLAGSGTGELFF.

The gene calls are TRBV15 and TRBJ2-5, with 9 bases aligning to TRBD1. J gave up 6 bases and V 0 bases, and 5 bases lay outside the gene matches. CDR1 is LNHNV and CDR2 is YYDKDF in the germline V gene (reference sequence). This CDR3 has 15 amino acids. The CDR3 coding sequence is TGTGCCACCAGCAGAGATGAACAGGGGGCGAAGACCCAGTACTTC. It specifies CATSRDEQGAKTQYF.

This clone appeared once. The chain employs TRBV6-1 and TRBJ1-3; possibly TRBD1 for D (6 bases). This CDR3 is 14 amino acids long. Germline V gene lookup returns CDR1 MNHNS and CDR2 SASEGT. Trimming took 3 bases from V and 4 from J, leaving 10 bases between them. Here the CDR3 DNA reads TGTGCCAGCAGTGAGGGGGCGCTCGGAAACACCATATATTTT. Translating gives CASSEGALGNTIYF.

This rearrangement joins TRBV15 to TRBJ2-7; 10 nucleotides line up with TRBD1. The J segment lost 2 bases and the V segment lost 1 base, leaving 2 bases of the junction unmatched. CDR3 length equals 15 residues. Germline V lookup: CDR1 LNHNV, CDR2 YYDKDF (reference sequence). Here the CDR3 DNA reads TGTGCCACCAGCAGAGCCGGACAGGGGGCCTACGAGCAGTACTTC. It codes for CATSRAGQGAYEQYF.

This chain uses TRBV19 with TRBJ1-3, with 8 positions matching TRBD1. The CDR3 is made up of 16 amino acids. CDR1 LNHDA and CDR2 SQIVND come from the germline V gene (reference sequence). J gave up 0 bases and V 6 bases, and 7 bases lay outside the gene matches. Written as DNA, the CDR3 is TGTGCCAGTAGCCAACCAGGGACAGGCTCTGGAAACACCATATATTTT. Protein sequence: CASSQPGTGSGNTIYF.

This rearrangement joins TRBV7-3 to TRBJ2-3; 7 positions match TRBD2. Germline V CDR1 and CDR2: SGHTA, FQGTGA. The CDR3 is 16 residues long. The ends lost 2 bases at V and 2 bases at J; junction bases unmatched: 7. The CDR3 sequence: CASSLFPGLPTDTQYF. The CDR3 coding sequence is TGTGCCAGCAGCTTATTTCCGGGACTACCCACAGATACGCAGTATTTT.